The 24 T cell receptor beta chains below come from one sample, sequenced in a study of T cell responses to AZD1222 COVID-19 vaccine. The method was immunoSEQ multiplex PCR; TCRdb's version includes in-frame clones alone and lacks a portion of them. This table holds 150,000 or so clones, 89% found once. Here the sequenced sample was peripheral blood, taken on day 0 of AZD1222 vaccination. Receptors originate from an adult in good health.

This clone came up a few times. The V gene is TRBV24-1, the J gene TRBJ1-5; D remains unclear. This CDR3 region has 14 residues. In germline, CDR1 is KGHDR, CDR2 SFDVKD. Trimming cost V 4 bases and J 4 bases, with 10 bases left between them. CDR3 sequence reads: CATSEGGFNQPQHF. Written as DNA, the CDR3 is TGTGCCACCAGTGAGGGAGGCTTTAATCAGCCCCAGCATTTT.

The chain couples TRBV7-3 to TRBJ2-7; TRBD2 matches 9 bases. Germline V gives CDR1 SGHTA, CDR2 FQGTGA. Trimming cost V 5 bases and J 3 bases; bases outside gene matches: 5. CDR3 size: 14 residues. This chain's CDR3 is CASSRFSGSYEQYF. CDR3 bases: TGTGCCAGCAGCCGTTTTAGCGGGAGCTACGAGCAGTACTTC.

This clone was recorded once. This chain links TRBV7-3 with TRBJ1-1; D gene unclear. Trimming removed 0 bases at V and 1 base at J, with 6 bases between. The CDR3 loop spans 14 amino acids. In germline, CDR1 is SGHTA, CDR2 FQGTGA. For the CDR3, the DNA is TGTGCCAGCAGCTTAACGCCGGAGAACACTGAAGCTTTCTTT. This sequence encodes CASSLTPENTEAFF. The full variable domain, with the rest looked up from reference TRBV7-3 and TRBJ1-1, is GAGVSQTPSNKVTEKGKYVELRCDPISGHTALYWYRQSLGQGPEFLIYFQGTGAADDSGLPNDRFFAVRPEGSVSTLKIQRTERGDSAVYLCASSLTPENTEAFFGQGTRLTVV.

This chain links TRBV18 with TRBJ1-1; possibly TRBD1 for D (5 bases). CDR3 size: 12 residues. Trimming stripped 3 bases from V and 7 bases from J, with 9 bases between. CDR1 is KGHSH and CDR2 is LQKENI in the germline V gene. The CDR3 DNA sequence: TGTGCCAGCTCACCCCGACAGTATGAAGCTTTCTTT. Amino acids: CASSPRQYEAFF.

V gene TRBV24-1 combines with J gene TRBJ1-5; D is possibly TRBD1 (6 bases). Trimming took off 5 bases at V and 3 bases at J, with 10 bases between the two ends. CDR3 length equals 14 residues. The germline V gene encodes CDR1 KGHDR and CDR2 SFDVKD. Written as DNA, the CDR3 is TGTGCCACCAGTGCTCAGGGGCACAATCAGCCCCAGCATTTT. Its protein product is CATSAQGHNQPQHF.

The chain couples TRBV27 to TRBJ2-1; 9 bases line up with TRBD2. The V and J ends lost 1 base and 9 bases, in that order; junction bases with no gene match: 7. Germline V gives CDR1 MNHEY, CDR2 SMNVEV (reference sequence). The CDR3 runs to 15 residues. The CDR3 DNA is TGTGCCAGCAGTTTATTTGGGCGGGAGGGCCGTGAGCAGTTCTTC. It specifies CASSLFGREGREQFF.

V gene TRBV5-1 combines with J gene TRBJ2-1; TRBD1 agrees at 7 bases. The germline V gene encodes CDR1 SGHRS and CDR2 YFSETQ. Trimming cost V 4 bases and J 7 bases; bases outside gene matches: 11. This CDR3 has 15 residues. CDR3 nucleotides: TGCGCCAGCAGCCGGGACGTGACAGGGAAGAATGAGCAGTTCTTC. This codes for CASSRDVTGKNEQFF. The variable domain in full, with the rest retrieved from reference TRBV5-1 and TRBJ2-1, is KAGVTQTPRYLIKTRGQQVTLSCSPISGHRSVSWYQQTPGQGLQFLFEYFSETQRNKGNFPGRFSGRQFSNSRSEMNVSTLELGDSALYLCASSRDVTGKNEQFFGPGTRLTVL.

This rearrangement joins TRBV28 to TRBJ2-7; 7 nucleotides agree with TRBD1. This CDR3 spans 20 amino acids. V lost 6 bases to trimming and J lost 0 bases; unmatched junction nucleotides: 23. Germline V lookup: CDR1 MDHEN, CDR2 SYDVKM. The CDR3 nucleotides read TGTGCCAGCAGCCCCCGCCGGGACAGAGTGGGGTTTTTTAGCTCCTACGAGCAGTACTTC. Residues: CASSPRRDRVGFFSSYEQYF.

The V gene is TRBV18, the J gene TRBJ1-1; maybe TRBD1 (5 bases). The germline V gene encodes CDR1 KGHSH and CDR2 LQKENI. This CDR3 has 15 amino acids. V lost 1 base, J lost 5 bases, and 14 bases lay in between. In DNA, the CDR3 is TGTGCCAGCTCACCACGGGACCCAGGTGGGACTGAAGCTTTCTTT. Residues: CASSPRDPGGTEAFF. Full variable domain (outside the CDR3, taken from reference TRBV18 and TRBJ1-1): NAGVMQNPRHLVRRRGQEARLRCSPMKGHSHVYWYRQLPEEGLKFMVYLQKENIIDESGMPKERFSAEFPKEGPSILRIQQVVRGDSAAYFCASSPRDPGGTEAFFGQGTRLTVV.

The chain is built from TRBV3-1 (or the pseudogene TRBV3-2) and TRBJ2-7, with TRBD2 identical over 10 bases. V was clipped by 5 bases and J by 6 bases; unmatched bases: 7. The CDR3 length is 14 residues. Germline V gives CDR1 LGHDT, CDR2 YNNKEL (reference sequence). This chain's CDR3 is CASSDLAGVGEQYF. The CDR3 nucleotides are TGTGCCAGCAGCGACCTAGCGGGAGTAGGCGAGCAGTACTTC.

The J gene is TRBJ2-1, the V gene TRBV7-8, with D possibly being TRBD2 (6 bases). The CDR3 is 16 amino acids. Germline assignment: CDR1 SGHVS and CDR2 FQNEAQ. Trimming took 0 bases from V and 7 from J, leaving 16 bases between them. The CDR3 loop is CASSLANRVAANEQFF. The CDR3 DNA sequence: TGTGCCAGCAGCTTAGCGAATCGGGTAGCGGCTAATGAGCAGTTCTTC.

This clone has just a few counts. The chain employs TRBV29-1 and TRBJ2-5; the match to TRBD1 covers 8 bases. CDR3 size: 14 residues. CDR1 and CDR2 from the germline V gene are SQVTM and ANQGSEA. The trim removed 6 bases at V and 5 bases at J, leaving 11 bases unmatched. The CDR3 DNA sequence: TGCAGCGTCAGAAGTACAGGGGGGCGGGAGACCCAGTACTTC. This gives the protein CSVRSTGGRETQYF.

The gene calls are TRBV19 and TRBJ1-5; D call uncertain. Trimming left V 0 bases short and J 4 bases short, with 13 bases between. Germline V gene sequence: CDR1 LNHDA, CDR2 SQIVND (reference sequence). CDR3 length equals 16 residues. The CDR3: CASSIEAGRVNQPQHF. CDR3 nucleotides: TGTGCCAGTAGTATAGAGGCGGGGAGGGTGAATCAGCCCCAGCATTTT.

This chain links TRBV7-2 with TRBJ1-1, with D possibly being TRBD1 (5 bases). CDR3 length: 13 amino acids. From germline, CDR1 is SGHTA and CDR2 FQGNSA. Trimming cost V 1 base and J 10 bases, with 13 bases left between them. The CDR3 nucleotides read TGTGCCAGCAGCTTAGACAGGTACACTCCAGCTTTCTTT. It yields the protein CASSLDRYTPAFF.

The chain uses TRBV28 and TRBJ2-5, with D perhaps TRBD2 (6 bases). Germline CDR1 reads MDHEN; CDR2 reads SYDVKM. This CDR3 contains 12 residues. Trimming took off 8 bases at V and 2 bases at J, with 9 bases between the two ends. CDR3 in DNA: TGTGCCAGCTTTGGGGGGCAAGAGACCCAGTACTTC. It is translated as CASFGGQETQYF.

This rearrangement joins TRBV7-9 to TRBJ2-3; TRBD2 agrees at 7 bases. Germline CDR1 and CDR2: SEHNR and FQNEAQ (reference sequence). J was trimmed by 5 bases and V by 7 bases; bases with no gene match: 12. This CDR3 comprises 15 residues. CDR3 nucleotides: TGTGCCAGCACCCGAACGACTAGCAAGATAGATACGCAGTATTTT. Translated, it gives CASTRTTSKIDTQYF.

This clone was observed a few times. In DNA, the CDR3 is TGCGCCAGCAGCCAGATCCCCGTGGCCAGCAATGAGCAGTTCTTC. This gives the protein CASSQIPVASNEQFF. V and J are TRBV4-1 and TRBJ2-1, with unresolved D. The CDR3 spans 15 residues. CDR1 is MGHRA and CDR2 is YSYEKL in the germline V gene. Trimming cost V 3 bases and J 6 bases, with 15 bases left between them.

The chain uses TRBV19 and TRBJ2-3; 8 nucleotides agree with TRBD1. Trimming at V came to 5 bases and at J to 2 bases, leaving 3 bases not matched to a gene. The germline V gene encodes CDR1 LNHDA and CDR2 SQIVND (reference sequence). This CDR3 has 14 amino acids. CDR3 loop: CASSPTGDTDTQYF. The CDR3 DNA is TGTGCCAGTAGTCCGACAGGGGACACAGATACGCAGTATTTT.

In this sample, this clone turned up a few times. This chain connects TRBV27 to TRBJ2-7; no reliable D call. The germline V and J ends were trimmed by 8 bases and 4 bases, with 12 bases remaining between them. The CDR3 contains 12 residues. Germline-derived CDR1 and CDR2 are MNHEY and SMNVEV (reference sequence). The CDR3, as DNA: TGTGCCAGCGGCCTGAAGGGTTACGAGCAGTACTTC. Protein: CASGLKGYEQYF.

V and J are TRBV12-5 and TRBJ1-1; a weak D match, TRBD1 (5 bases). Between the trimmed V and J ends, which lost 4 bases and 6 bases, there was a span of 12 bases. The CDR3 is 13 residues long. The germline V gene has CDR1 LGHNT and CDR2 FRNRAP. The CDR3 bases are TGTGCTAGTGGTTCAGGGCGGTTGGCTGAAGCTTTCTTT. The encoded protein is CASGSGRLAEAFF. The full variable domain, completed using reference TRBV12-5 and TRBJ1-1, is DARVTQTPRHKVTEMGQEVTMRCQPILGHNTVFWYRQTMMQGLELLAYFRNRAPLDDSGMPKDRFSAEMPDATLATLKIQPSEPRDSAVYFCASGSGRLAEAFFGQGTRLTVV.

This clone was counted ten times or more. This chain connects TRBV6-2 or TRBV6-3 to TRBJ1-2; the D gene is possibly TRBD1 (5 bases). V lost 4 bases and J 2 bases, leaving 8 bases between the germline ends. Germline CDR1 MNHEY, CDR2 SVGEGT. This CDR3 is built from 13 residues. The CDR3 loop is CASSSRDNYGYTF. The CDR3 DNA reads as TGTGCCAGCAGTTCTCGGGACAACTATGGCTACACCTTC.

This clone was counted once. The rearrangement links TRBV11-2 to TRBJ1-2; D gene unclear. Trimming took off 5 bases at V and 8 bases at J, with 15 bases between the two ends. The CDR3 runs 13 residues. CDR1 and CDR2 from the germline V gene are SGHAT and FQNNGV. The CDR3 nucleotides are TGTGCCAGCAGCACGGACCAAATGCTAGGCTACACCTTC. Its translation: CASSTDQMLGYTF.

The chain employs TRBV5-4 and TRBJ2-7; 7 bases map to TRBD1. In germline, CDR1 is SGHNT, CDR2 YYREEE (reference sequence). This CDR3 spans 14 amino acids. V gave up 4 bases and J gave up 0 bases; unmatched junction bases: 4. The CDR3 sequence: CASSHRDSSYEQYF. The DNA of the CDR3 is TGTGCCAGCAGCCACCGGGACAGCTCCTACGAGCAGTACTTC.

V and J are TRBV15 and TRBJ1-1; the D gene is possibly TRBD1 (6 bases). Trimming pared 4 bases from V and 1 base from J, leaving 7 bases between. This CDR3 is built from 13 residues. Germline assignment: CDR1 LNHNV and CDR2 YYDKDF (reference sequence). The CDR3 DNA sequence: TGTGCCACCAGCAACAGGGAGAACACTGAAGCTTTCTTT. Translating it yields CATSNRENTEAFF.